The text below deals with one TCR beta chain. The entry originates in a study of blood T cells in healthy people across ages. The CDR3 runs 17 residues. The germline V gene has CDR1 MDHEN and CDR2 SYDVKM. The ends lost 5 bases at V and 4 bases at J; junction bases unmatched: 15. Each sample provided at least 6 micrograms of extracted total RNA. It was with a sample-barcoded 5' primer and a J-beta primer mix that a second PCR of roughly 7 to 11 cycles was run. A template-switch adaptor containing 12 random nucleotides labeled each cDNA molecule. In TCRdb, the 5' RACE reads were re-called with MiXCR into one record per CDR3 protein. The data show around 780,000 distinct CDR3 sequences, approximately 53% seen once.

The V call is TRBV28, the J call TRBJ1-2, with 8 bases lining up with TRBD1. The origin of this receptor is a man aged 35 to 55 in good health. The specimen was blood. The DNA of the CDR3 is TGTGCCAGCAGTCCGTCGGAGGCAGACAGGGGAAGCTATGGCTACACCTTC. Amino acid sequence: CASSPSEADRGSYGYTF.